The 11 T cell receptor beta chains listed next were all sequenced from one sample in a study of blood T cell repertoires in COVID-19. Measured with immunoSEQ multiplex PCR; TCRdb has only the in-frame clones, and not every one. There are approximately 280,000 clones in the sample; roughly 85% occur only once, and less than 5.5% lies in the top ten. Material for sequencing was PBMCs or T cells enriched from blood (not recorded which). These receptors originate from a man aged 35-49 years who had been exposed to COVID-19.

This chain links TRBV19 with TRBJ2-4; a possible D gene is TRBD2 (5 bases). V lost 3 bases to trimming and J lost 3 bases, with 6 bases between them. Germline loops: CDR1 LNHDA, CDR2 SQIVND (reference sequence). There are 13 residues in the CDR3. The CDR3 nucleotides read TGTGCCAGTAGTATGGAGGTCAAAAACATTCAGTACTTC. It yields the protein CASSMEVKNIQYF.

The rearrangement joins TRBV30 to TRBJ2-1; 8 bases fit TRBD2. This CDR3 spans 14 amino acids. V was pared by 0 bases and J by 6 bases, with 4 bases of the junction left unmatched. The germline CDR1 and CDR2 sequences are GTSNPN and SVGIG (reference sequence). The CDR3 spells CAWSVGLAPNEQFF. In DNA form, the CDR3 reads TGTGCCTGGAGTGTAGGACTAGCTCCCAATGAGCAGTTCTTC.

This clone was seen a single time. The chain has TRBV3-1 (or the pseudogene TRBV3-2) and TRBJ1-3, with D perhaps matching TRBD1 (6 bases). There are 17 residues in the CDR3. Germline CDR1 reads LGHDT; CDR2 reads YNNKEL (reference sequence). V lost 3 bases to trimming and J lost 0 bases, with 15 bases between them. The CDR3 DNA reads TGTGCCAGCAGCCATATGGACAGACAGATCTCTGGAAACACCATATATTTT. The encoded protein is CASSHMDRQISGNTIYF.

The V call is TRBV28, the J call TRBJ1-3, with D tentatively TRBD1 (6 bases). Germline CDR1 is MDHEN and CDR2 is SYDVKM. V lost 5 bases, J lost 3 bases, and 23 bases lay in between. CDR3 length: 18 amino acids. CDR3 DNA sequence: TGTGCCAGCAGTCCACCGAGTTGGCGGGGGGCTGGTGGAAACACCATATATTTT. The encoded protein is CASSPPSWRGAGGNTIYF.

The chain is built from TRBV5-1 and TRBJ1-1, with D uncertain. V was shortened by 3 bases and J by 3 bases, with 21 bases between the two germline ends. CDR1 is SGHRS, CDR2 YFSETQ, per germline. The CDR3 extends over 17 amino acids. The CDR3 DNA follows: TGCGCCAGCAGCTATACCCTTACCCGGAGAGGCGACACTGAAGCTTTCTTT. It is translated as CASSYTLTRRGDTEAFF.

The CDR3 here is CSFRMTGRNYEQYF. In nucleotides, the CDR3 is TGCAGCTTTCGAATGACAGGGAGGAACTACGAGCAGTACTTC. The chain is built from TRBV29-1 and TRBJ2-7; maybe TRBD1 (7 bases). The CDR3 runs to 14 residues. The germline CDR1 and CDR2 sequences are SQVTM and ANQGSEA. V was clipped by 8 bases and J by 3 bases, with 20 bases between them.

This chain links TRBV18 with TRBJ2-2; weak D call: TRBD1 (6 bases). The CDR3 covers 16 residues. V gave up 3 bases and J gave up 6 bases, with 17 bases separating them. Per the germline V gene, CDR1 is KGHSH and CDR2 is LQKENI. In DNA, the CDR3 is TGTGCCAGCTCACCGAATAGGGACATCTCTGCCGGGGAGCTGTTTTTT. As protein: CASSPNRDISAGELFF.

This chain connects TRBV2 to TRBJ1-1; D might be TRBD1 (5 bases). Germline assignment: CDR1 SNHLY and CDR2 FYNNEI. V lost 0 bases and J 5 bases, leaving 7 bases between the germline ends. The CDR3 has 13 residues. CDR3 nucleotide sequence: TGTGCCAGCAGTGAAGCAAAGGGGACTGAAGCTTTCTTT. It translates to CASSEAKGTEAFF.

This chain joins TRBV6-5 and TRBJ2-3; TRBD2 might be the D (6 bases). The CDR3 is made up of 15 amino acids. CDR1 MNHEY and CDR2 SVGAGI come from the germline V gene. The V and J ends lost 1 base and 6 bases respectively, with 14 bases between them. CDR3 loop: CASSYFGREADTQYF. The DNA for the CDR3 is TGTGCCAGCAGTTACTTCGGGAGAGAGGCGGATACGCAGTATTTT.

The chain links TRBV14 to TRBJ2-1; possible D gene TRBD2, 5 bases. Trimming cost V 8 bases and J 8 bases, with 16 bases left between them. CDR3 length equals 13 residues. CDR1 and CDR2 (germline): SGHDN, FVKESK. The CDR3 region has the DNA TGTGCCAGCTCGAGCTACGAGAGGGATGAGCAGTTCTTC. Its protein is CASSSYERDEQFF.

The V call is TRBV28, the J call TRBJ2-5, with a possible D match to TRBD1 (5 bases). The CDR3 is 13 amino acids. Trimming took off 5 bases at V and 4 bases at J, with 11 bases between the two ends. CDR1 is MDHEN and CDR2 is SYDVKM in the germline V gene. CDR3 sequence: CASSLRAGETQYF. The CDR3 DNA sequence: TGTGCCAGCAGTCTCAGGGCTGGAGAGACCCAGTACTTC.